A selection of T cell receptor beta chains follows, all from one sample in a study of blood T cell repertoires in COVID-19. Profiled with immunoSEQ multiplex PCR; TCRdb holds only in-frame clones, not every one. This table holds 80,000 to 95,000 clones, under 90% found once. Sequencing input: peripheral blood. These receptors were collected from a man aged 80 or over with acute or convalescent COVID-19. Each CDR3 is given with its conserved first and last residue. Fields, in order: V gene, CDR3 length, D gene, J gene, clone size, CDR3 protein, CDR3 DNA. D genes are given only for firm matches. Not all rows give a size; the values are once, few, many and, for expanded clones, a class.

TRBV7-2	15	NA	TRBJ2-5	NA	CASSPTRVLQETQYF	TGTGCCAGCAGCCCAACTCGGGTTCTCCAAGAGACCCAGTACTTC
TRBV30	14	TRBD1	TRBJ1-2	NA	CAWARQGRNYGYTF	TGTGCCTGGGCCCGACAGGGGAGGAACTATGGCTACACCTTC
TRBV19	15	TRBD2	TRBJ2-1	NA	CASRQLAGAYNEQFF	TGTGCCAGTAGACAACTAGCGGGAGCCTACAATGAGCAGTTCTTC
TRBV5-1	15	TRBD1	TRBJ2-1	NA	CASSFVTGPYNEQFF	TGCGCCAGCAGCTTCGTGACAGGGCCCTACAATGAGCAGTTCTTC
TRBV29-1	14	TRBD1	TRBJ2-7	NA	CSAKGGLSSYEQYF	TGCAGCGCCAAAGGGGGCCTCAGCTCCTACGAGCAGTACTTC
TRBV27	14	NA	TRBJ2-1	NA	CASSLEGGNNEQFF	TGTGCCAGCAGTTTAGAAGGGGGAAACAATGAGCAGTTCTTC
TRBV11-2	13	NA	TRBJ2-1	few	CASSFREYNEQFF	TGTGCCAGCAGCTTCCGGGAATACAATGAGCAGTTCTTC
TRBV24-1	16	TRBD1	TRBJ1-5	NA	CATSERGQGQRQPQHF	TGTGCCACCAGTGAACGAGGACAGGGGCAGCGTCAGCCCCAGCATTTT
TRBV6-6	13	NA	TRBJ1-1	few	CASSYGGASEAFF	TGTGCCAGCAGCTACGGGGGGGCCTCGGAAGCTTTCTTT
TRBV7-2	15	TRBD1	TRBJ1-2	NA	CASSSQGGAYYGYTF	TGTGCCAGCAGCTCTCAGGGGGGCGCGTACTATGGCTACACCTTC
TRBV5-1	15	NA	TRBJ2-4	NA	CASSSQGGTGNIQYF	TGCGCCAGCAGCTCCCAGGGTGGGACTGGGAACATTCAGTACTTC
TRBV5-6	12	NA	TRBJ1-2	NA	CASSLWAYGYTF	TGTGCCAGCAGCTTGTGGGCCTATGGCTACACCTTC
TRBV27	12	NA	TRBJ1-4	few	CASRGLYEKLFF	TGTGCCAGCAGGGGGCTTTACGAAAAACTGTTTTTT
TRBV7-3	15	NA	TRBJ1-1	NA	CASSLERAGYTEAFF	TGTGCCAGCAGCTTAGAGCGGGCCGGCTACACTGAAGCTTTCTTT
TRBV5-6	13	NA	TRBJ1-2	NA	CASSSTYTYGYTF	TGTGCCAGCAGCTCCACCTATACCTATGGCTACACCTTC
TRBV28	18	TRBD2	TRBJ2-1	NA	CASSFRSGTLRYYNEQFF	TGTGCCAGCAGTTTTCGTAGCGGGACATTACGTTATTACAATGAGCAGTTCTTC
TRBV5-8	13	NA	TRBJ1-1	NA	CASSLNRGAEAFF	TGTGCCAGCAGCCTCAATAGGGGCGCTGAAGCTTTCTTT
TRBV28	13	TRBD1	TRBJ1-3	NA	CASTMGQGDTIYF	TGTGCCAGCACTATGGGACAGGGAGACACCATATATTTT
TRBV7-3	13	TRBD1	TRBJ2-5	once	CASSPDRGETQYF	TGTGCCAGCAGCCCGGACAGGGGGGAGACCCAGTACTTC
TRBV5-1	14	TRBD1	TRBJ1-2	once	CASSHRGQGDGYTF	TGCGCCAGCAGCCATCGGGGGCAGGGGGATGGCTACACCTTC
TRBV5-1	15	NA	TRBJ2-7	NA	CASSLEYDRDYEQYF	TGCGCCAGCAGCTTGGAGTACGACCGGGATTACGAGCAGTACTTC
TRBV20-1	11	NA	TRBJ1-5	NA	CSAGGGQPQHF	TGCAGTGCCGGGGGGGGTCAGCCCCAGCATTTT
TRBV28	15	TRBD1	TRBJ1-1	NA	CASSLSDRVGPEAFF	TGTGCCAGCAGTCTATCGGACAGGGTTGGGCCTGAAGCTTTCTTT
TRBV5-1	16	NA	TRBJ2-1	once	CASSLEGPSRGNEQFF	TGCGCCAGCAGCTTGGAGGGCCCTAGCAGGGGCAATGAGCAGTTCTTC
TRBV11-1	14	NA	TRBJ1-5	NA	CASSLAGEGQPQHF	TGTGCCAGCAGCCTCGCCGGGGAAGGTCAGCCCCAGCATTTT
TRBV30	13	TRBD2	TRBJ2-1	NA	CAWSLLAGDEQFF	TGTGCCTGGAGTCTTCTAGCGGGAGATGAGCAGTTCTTC
TRBV5-1	15	NA	TRBJ2-1	NA	CASSLVIPSYNEQFF	TGCGCCAGCAGCTTGGTAATCCCCAGTTACAATGAGCAGTTCTTC
TRBV6-2/TRBV6-3	12	NA	TRBJ1-2	NA	CASSARRAGNTF	TGTGCCAGCAGTGCTCGACGGGCCGGGAACACCTTC
TRBV29-1	14	NA	TRBJ1-5	many	CSVEAGQLEQPQHF	TGCAGCGTTGAAGCCGGACAGCTTGAGCAGCCCCAGCATTTT
TRBV27	15	NA	TRBJ1-3	NA	CASSLGRGSGNTIYF	TGTGCCAGCAGTTTAGGACGGGGCTCTGGAAACACCATATATTTT
TRBV6-2/TRBV6-3	15	NA	TRBJ2-2	NA	CASSARQVPTGELFF	TGTGCCAGCAGCGCCAGACAGGTCCCAACCGGGGAGCTGTTTTTT
TRBV11-2	16	TRBD1	TRBJ1-1	NA	CASSDPGQGARTEAFF	TGTGCCAGCAGCGACCCGGGACAGGGGGCGCGAACTGAAGCTTTCTTT
TRBV18	15	NA	TRBJ2-7	NA	CASSPQQTPSYEQYF	TGTGCCAGCTCACCACAACAGACACCCTCCTACGAGCAGTACTTC
TRBV6-1	14	NA	TRBJ1-1	NA	CASSDQQGDTEAFF	TGTGCCAGCAGTGATCAACAGGGAGATACTGAAGCTTTCTTT
TRBV4-2	12	NA	TRBJ2-1	NA	CASSPSYNEQFF	TGTGCCAGCAGCCCGTCCTACAATGAGCAGTTCTTC
TRBV7-9	17	TRBD2	TRBJ2-3	NA	CASSNRGEGRGTDTQYF	TGTGCCAGCAGCAACCGAGGGGAGGGCCGAGGGACAGATACGCAGTATTTT
TRBV9	12	NA	TRBJ1-2	NA	CASSATRGGYTF	TGTGCCAGCAGCGCTACTCGGGGTGGCTACACCTTC
TRBV27	15	TRBD2	TRBJ2-1	NA	CASSLSGGRINEQFF	TGTGCCAGCAGTTTAAGCGGCGGGAGGATCAATGAGCAGTTCTTC
TRBV28	15	NA	TRBJ2-2	NA	CASSLRRIYTGELFF	TGTGCCAGCAGTTTAAGGCGGATTTACACCGGGGAGCTGTTTTTT
TRBV28	13	TRBD1	TRBJ1-1	many	CASSLTGVGEAFF	TGTGCCAGCAGTCTAACAGGGGTGGGTGAAGCTTTCTTT
TRBV2	15	TRBD1	TRBJ2-2	few	CASSRQGTNTGELFF	TGTGCCAGCAGTCGACAGGGGACGAACACCGGGGAGCTGTTTTTT